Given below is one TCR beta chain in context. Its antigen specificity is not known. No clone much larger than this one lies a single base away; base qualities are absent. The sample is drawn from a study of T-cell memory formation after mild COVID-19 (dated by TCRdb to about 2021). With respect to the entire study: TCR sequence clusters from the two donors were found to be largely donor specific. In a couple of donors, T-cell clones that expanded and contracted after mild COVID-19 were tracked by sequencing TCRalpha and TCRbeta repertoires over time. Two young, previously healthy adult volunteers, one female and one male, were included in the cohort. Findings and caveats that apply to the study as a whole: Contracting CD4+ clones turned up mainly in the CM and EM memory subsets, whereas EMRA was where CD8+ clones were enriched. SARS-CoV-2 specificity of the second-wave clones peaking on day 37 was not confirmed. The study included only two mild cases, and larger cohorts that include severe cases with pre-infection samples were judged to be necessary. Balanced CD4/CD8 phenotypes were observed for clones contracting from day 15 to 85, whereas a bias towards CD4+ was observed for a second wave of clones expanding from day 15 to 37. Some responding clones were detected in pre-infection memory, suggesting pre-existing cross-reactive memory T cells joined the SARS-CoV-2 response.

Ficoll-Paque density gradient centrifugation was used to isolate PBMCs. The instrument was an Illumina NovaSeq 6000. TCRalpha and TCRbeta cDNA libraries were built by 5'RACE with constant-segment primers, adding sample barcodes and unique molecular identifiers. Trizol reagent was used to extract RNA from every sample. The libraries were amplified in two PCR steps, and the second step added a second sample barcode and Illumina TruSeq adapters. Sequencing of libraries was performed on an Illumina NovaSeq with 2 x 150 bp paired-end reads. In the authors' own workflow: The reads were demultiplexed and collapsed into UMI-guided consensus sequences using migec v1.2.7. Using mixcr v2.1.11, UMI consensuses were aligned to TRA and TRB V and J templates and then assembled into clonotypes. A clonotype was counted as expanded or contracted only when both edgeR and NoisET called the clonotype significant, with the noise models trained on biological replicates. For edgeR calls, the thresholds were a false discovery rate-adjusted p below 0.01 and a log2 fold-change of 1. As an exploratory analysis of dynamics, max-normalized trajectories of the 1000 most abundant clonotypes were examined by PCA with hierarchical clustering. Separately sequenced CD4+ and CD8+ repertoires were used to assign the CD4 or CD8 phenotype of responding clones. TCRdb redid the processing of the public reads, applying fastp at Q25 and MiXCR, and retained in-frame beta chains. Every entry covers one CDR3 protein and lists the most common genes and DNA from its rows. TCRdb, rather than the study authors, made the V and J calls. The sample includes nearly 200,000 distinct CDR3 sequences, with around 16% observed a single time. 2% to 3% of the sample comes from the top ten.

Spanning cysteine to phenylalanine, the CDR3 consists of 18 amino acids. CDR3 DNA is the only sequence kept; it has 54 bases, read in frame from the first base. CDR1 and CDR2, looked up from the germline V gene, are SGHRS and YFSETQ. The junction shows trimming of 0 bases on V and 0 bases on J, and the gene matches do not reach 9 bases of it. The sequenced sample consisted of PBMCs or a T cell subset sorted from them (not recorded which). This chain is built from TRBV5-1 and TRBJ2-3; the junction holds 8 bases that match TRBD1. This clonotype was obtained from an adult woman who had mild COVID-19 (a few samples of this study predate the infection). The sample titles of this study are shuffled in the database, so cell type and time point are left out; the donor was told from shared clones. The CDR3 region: CASSLVGDRSSSTDTQYF. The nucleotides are TGCGCCAGCAGCTTGGTAGGGGACAGGTCGTCTAGCACAGATACGCAGTATTTT.